The clone carrying this TCR beta chain showed up just a few times. This sample is drawn from a study of blood T cell repertoires in COVID-19. The CDR3 consists of 15 residues. Germline assignment: CDR1 LGHNA and CDR2 YNFKEQ. J lost 6 bases, V lost 2 bases, and 7 bases had no gene match. Original handling: Amplification from reference gene primers served as the basis for estimated nucleated cell counts. Measured with immunoSEQ multiplex PCR; TCRdb has only the in-frame clones, and not every one. The V and J calls and the clone size are those of that table, but D and trimming were determined from the DNA. This sample has some 130,000 clones; more than 75% occur once, and the top ten carry under 4.5%.

The chain recombines TRBV4-2 with TRBJ1-5, with 7 bases fitting TRBD1. The sample comprised peripheral blood. The clonotype comes from a man in his forties or fifties with active COVID-19. CDR3 sequence: CASSQSTGVGQPQHF. The DNA of the CDR3 is TGTGCCAGCAGCCAATCCACAGGGGTGGGTCAGCCCCAGCATTTT.